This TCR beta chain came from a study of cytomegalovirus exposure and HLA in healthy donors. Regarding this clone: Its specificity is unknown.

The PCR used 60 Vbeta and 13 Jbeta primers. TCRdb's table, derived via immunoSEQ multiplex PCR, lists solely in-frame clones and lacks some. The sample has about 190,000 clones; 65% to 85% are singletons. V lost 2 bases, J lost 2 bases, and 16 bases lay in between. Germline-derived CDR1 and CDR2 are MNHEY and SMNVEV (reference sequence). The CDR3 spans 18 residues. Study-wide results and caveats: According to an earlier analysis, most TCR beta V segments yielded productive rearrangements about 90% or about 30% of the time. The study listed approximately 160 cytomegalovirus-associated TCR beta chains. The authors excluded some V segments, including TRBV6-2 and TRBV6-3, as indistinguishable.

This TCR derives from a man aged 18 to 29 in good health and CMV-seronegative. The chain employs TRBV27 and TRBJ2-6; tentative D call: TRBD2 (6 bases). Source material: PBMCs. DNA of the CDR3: TGTGCCAGCAGTTTACACCCCAGAGGAGGGACTGGGGCCAACGTCCTGACTTTC. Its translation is CASSLHPRGGTGANVLTF. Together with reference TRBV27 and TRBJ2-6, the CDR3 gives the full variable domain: EAQVTQNPRYLITVTGKKLTVTCSQNMNHEYMSWYRQDPGLGLRQIYYSMNVEVTDKGDVPEGYKVSRKEKRNFPLILESPSPNQTSLYFCASSLHPRGGTGANVLTFGAGSRLTVL.